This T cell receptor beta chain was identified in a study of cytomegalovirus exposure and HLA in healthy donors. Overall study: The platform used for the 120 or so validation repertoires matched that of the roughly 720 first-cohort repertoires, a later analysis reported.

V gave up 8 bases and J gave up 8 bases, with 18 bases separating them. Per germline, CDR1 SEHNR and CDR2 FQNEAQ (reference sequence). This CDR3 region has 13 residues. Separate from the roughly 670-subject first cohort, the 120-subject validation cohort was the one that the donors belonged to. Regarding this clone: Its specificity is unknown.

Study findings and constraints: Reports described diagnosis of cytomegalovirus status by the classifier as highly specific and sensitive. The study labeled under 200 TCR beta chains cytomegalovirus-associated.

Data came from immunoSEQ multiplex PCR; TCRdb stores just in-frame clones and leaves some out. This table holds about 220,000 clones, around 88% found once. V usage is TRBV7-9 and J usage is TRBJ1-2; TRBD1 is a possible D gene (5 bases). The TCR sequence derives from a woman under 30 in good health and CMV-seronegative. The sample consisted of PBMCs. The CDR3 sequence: CASGGLRGMGYTF. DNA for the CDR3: TGTGCCAGCGGGGGACTGCGGGGTATGGGCTACACCTTC. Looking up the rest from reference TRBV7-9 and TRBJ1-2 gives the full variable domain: DTGVSQNPRHKITKRGQNVTFRCDPISEHNRLYWYRQTLGQGPEFLTYFQNEAQLEKSRLLSDRFSAERPKGSFSTLEIQRTEQGDSAMYLCASGGLRGMGYTFGSGTRLTVV.